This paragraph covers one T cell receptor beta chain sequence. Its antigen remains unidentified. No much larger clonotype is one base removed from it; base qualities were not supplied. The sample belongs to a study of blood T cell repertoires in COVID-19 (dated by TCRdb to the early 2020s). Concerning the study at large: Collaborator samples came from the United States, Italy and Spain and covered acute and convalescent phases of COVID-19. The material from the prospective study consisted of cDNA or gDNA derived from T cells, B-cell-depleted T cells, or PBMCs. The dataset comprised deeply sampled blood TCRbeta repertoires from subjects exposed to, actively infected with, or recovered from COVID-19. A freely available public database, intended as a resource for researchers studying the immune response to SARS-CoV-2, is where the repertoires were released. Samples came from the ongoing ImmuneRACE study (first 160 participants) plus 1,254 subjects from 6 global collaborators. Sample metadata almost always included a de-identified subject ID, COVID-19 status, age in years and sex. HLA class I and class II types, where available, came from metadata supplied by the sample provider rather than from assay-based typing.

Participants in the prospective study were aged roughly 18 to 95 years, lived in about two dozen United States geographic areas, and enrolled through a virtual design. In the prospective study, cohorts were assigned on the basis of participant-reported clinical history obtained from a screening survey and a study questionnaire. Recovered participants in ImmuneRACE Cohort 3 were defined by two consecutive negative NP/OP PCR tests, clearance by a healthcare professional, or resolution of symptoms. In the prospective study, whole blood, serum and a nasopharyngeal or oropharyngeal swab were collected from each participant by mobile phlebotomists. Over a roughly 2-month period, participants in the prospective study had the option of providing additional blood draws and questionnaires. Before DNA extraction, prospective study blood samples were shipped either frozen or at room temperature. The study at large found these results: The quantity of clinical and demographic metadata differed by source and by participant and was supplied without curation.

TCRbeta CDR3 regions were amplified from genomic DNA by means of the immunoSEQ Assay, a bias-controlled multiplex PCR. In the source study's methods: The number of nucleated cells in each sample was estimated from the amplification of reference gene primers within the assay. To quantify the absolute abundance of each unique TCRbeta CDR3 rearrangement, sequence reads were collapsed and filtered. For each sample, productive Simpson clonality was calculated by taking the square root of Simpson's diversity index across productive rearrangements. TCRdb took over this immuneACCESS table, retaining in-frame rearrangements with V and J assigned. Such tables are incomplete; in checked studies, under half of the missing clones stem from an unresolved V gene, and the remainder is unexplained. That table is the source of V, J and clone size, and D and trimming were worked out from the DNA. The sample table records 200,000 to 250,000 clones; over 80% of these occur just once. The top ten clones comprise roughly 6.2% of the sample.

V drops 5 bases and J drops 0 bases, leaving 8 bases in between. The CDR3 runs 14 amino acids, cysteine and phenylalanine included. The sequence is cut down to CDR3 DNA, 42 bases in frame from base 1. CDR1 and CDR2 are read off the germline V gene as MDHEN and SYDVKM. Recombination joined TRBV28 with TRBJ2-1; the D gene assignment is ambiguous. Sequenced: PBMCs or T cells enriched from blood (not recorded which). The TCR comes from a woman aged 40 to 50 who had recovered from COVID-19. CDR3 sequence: CASSLTSSYNEQFF. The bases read TGTGCCAGCAGTCTGACAAGCTCCTACAATGAGCAGTTCTTC.